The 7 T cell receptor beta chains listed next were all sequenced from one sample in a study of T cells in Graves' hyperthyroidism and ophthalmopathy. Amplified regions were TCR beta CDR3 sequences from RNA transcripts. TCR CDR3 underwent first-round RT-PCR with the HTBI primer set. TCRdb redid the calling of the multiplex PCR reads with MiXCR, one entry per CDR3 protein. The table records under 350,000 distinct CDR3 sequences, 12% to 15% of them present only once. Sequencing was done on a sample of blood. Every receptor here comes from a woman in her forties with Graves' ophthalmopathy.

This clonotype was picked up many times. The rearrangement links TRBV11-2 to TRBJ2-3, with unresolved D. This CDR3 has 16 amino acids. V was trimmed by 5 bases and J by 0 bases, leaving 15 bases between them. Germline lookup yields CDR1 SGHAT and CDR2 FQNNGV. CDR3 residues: CASSPNYSPSTDTQYF. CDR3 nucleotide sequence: TGTGCCAGCAGCCCAAATTATTCCCCTAGCACAGATACGCAGTATTTT.

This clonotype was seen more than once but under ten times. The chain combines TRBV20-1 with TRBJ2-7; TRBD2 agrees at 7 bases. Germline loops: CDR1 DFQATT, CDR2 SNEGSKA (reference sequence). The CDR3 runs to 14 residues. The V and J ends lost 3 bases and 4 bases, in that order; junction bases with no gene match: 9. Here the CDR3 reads CSARREGQGYEQYF. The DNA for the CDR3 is TGCAGTGCTAGGAGGGAGGGTCAGGGTTACGAGCAGTACTTC.

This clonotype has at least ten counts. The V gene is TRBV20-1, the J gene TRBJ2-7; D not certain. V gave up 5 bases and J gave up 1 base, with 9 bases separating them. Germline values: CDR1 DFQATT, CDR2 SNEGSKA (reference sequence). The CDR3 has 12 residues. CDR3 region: CSAGPVSYEQYF. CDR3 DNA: TGCAGTGCTGGACCGGTGTCCTACGAGCAGTACTTC.

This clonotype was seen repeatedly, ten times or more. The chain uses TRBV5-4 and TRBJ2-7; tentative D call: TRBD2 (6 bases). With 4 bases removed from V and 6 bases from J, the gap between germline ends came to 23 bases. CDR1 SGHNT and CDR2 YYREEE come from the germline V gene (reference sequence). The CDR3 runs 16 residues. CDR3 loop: CASSRGTGPLPGEQYF. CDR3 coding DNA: TGTGCCAGCAGCCGCGGGACGGGCCCTCTTCCGGGCGAGCAGTACTTC.

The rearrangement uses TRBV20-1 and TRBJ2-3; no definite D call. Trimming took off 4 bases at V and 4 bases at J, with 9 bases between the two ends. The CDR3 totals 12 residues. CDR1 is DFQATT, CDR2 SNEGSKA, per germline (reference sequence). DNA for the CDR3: TGCAGTGCTATTGAGCGAGCAGATACGCAGTATTTT. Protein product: CSAIERADTQYF.

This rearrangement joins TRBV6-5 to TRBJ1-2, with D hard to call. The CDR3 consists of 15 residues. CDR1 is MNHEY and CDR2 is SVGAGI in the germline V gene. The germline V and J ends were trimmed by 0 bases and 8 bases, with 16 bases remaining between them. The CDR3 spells CASSYSQTGSLGYTF. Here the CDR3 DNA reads TGTGCCAGCAGTTACTCCCAGACGGGTTCGTTGGGCTACACCTTC.

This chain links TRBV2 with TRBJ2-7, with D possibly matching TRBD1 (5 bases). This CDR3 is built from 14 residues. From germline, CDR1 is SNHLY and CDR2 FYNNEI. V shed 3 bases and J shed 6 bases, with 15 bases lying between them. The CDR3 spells CASSDGQGNGEQYF. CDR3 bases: TGTGCCAGCAGTGACGGGCAGGGAAACGGCGAGCAGTACTTC.